The T cell receptor beta chain described here comes from a study of blood T cell repertoires in COVID-19. Study information: Samples taken during acute and convalescent COVID-19 were collected in the United States, Italy and Spain. PBMCs, B-cell-depleted T cells, or T cells were the source of the cDNA or gDNA that made up the material.

This clone turned up a few times. There are 16 residues in the CDR3. Looked up from germline, CDR1 is MNHEY and CDR2 is SMNVEV (reference sequence). Trimming took 4 bases from V and 4 from J; bases not matched to a gene: 8. Per the original data handling: Reference gene primer amplification gave estimated nucleated cell counts. The protocol was immunoSEQ multiplex PCR, while the TCRdb copy is restricted to in-frame clones and leaves out a portion. The D gene and trimming were derived from the DNA, and the V and J assignments and clone size from that table. This sample carries under 80,000 clones, roughly 80% of them seen once, and the ten largest clones take roughly 5%.

V usage is TRBV27 and J usage is TRBJ2-1, with TRBD1 matching 9 bases. This clonotype originated in a woman of 80 years or more with active or convalescent COVID-19. The sample comprised peripheral blood. The CDR3 reads CASSSSRGQGYNEQFF. Written as DNA, the CDR3 is TGTGCCAGCAGTTCCAGTAGAGGACAGGGGTACAATGAGCAGTTCTTC.